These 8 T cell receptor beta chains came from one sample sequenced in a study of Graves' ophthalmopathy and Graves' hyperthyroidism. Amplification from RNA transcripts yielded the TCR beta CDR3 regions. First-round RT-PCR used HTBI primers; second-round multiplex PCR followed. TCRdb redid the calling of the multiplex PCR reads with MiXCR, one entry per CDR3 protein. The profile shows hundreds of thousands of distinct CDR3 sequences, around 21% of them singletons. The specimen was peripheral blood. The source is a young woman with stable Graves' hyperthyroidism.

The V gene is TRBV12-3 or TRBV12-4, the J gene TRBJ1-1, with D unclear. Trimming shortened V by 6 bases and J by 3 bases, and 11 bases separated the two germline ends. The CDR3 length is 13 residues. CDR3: CASRGSWDTEAFF. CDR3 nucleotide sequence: TGTGCCAGCAGGGGCTCGTGGGACACTGAAGCTTTCTTT.

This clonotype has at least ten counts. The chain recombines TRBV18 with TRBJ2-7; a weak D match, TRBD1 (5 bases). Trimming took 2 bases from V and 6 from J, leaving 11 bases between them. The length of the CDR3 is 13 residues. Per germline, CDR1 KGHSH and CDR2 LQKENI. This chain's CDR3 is CASSPDSQGEQYF. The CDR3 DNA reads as TGTGCCAGCTCACCAGACAGCCAGGGCGAGCAGTACTTC.

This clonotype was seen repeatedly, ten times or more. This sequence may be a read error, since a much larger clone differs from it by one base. CDR3 DNA sequence: TGTGCCAGCAGTGAAGACAGCAATCGGCCCCAGCATTTT. Its protein product is CASSEDSNRPQHF. V is TRBV2 and J is TRBJ1-5; D uncertain. CDR1 is SNHLY and CDR2 is FYNNEI in the germline V gene. This CDR3 is built from 13 residues.

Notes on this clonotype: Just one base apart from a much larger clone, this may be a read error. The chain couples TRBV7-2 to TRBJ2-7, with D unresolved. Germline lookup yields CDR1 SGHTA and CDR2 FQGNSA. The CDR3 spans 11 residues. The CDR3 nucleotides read TGTGTCAGCAGCCCCTACCGCGAGCAGTACTTC. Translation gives CVSSPYREQYF.

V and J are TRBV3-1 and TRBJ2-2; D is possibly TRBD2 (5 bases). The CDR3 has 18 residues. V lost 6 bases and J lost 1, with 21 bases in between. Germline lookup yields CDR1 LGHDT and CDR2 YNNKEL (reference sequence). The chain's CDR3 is CASRLSRAGEGNTGELFF. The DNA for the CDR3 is TGTGCCAGCAGACTGTCCCGCGCCGGAGAGGGGAACACCGGGGAGCTGTTTTTT.

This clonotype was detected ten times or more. The CDR3 reads CASGAYTGELFF. As DNA, the CDR3 is TGTGCCAGCGGGGCGTACACCGGGGAGCTGTTTTTT. The chain combines TRBV7-6 with TRBJ2-2, with D possibly being TRBD1 (5 bases). V shed 8 bases and J shed 3 bases, with 7 bases lying between them. Germline lookup yields CDR1 SGHVS and CDR2 FNYEAQ. This CDR3 comprises 12 residues.

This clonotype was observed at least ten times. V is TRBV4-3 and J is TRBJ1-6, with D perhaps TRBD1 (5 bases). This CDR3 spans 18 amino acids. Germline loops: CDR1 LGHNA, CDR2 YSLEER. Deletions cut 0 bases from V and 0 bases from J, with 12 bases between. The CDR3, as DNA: TGCGCCAGCAGCCAAGACATCCAGGGTTACTCCTATAATTCACCCCTCCACTTT. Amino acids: CASSQDIQGYSYNSPLHF.

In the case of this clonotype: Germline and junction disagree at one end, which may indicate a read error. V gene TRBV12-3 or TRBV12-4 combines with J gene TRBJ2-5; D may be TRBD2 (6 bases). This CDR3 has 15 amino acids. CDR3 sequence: CVSSSRGSTLETQYF. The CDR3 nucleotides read TGTGTCAGCAGTTCCCGGGGGTCAACTTTAGAGACCCAGTACTTC.